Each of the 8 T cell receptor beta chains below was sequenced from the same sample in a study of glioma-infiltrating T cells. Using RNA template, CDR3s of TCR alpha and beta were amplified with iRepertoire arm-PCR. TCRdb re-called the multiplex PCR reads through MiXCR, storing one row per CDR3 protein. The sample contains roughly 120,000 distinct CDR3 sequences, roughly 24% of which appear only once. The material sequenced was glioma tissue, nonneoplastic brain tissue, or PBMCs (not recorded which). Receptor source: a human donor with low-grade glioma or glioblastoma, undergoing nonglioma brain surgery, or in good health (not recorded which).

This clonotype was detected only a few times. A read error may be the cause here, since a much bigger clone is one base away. The CDR3 here is CASTLAGSGSNQPQHF. The CDR3 region has the DNA TGTGCCAGTACCCTCGCAGGTTCGGGAAGCAATCAGCCCCAGCATTTT. The chain joins TRBV19 to TRBJ1-5; D is ambiguous. V lost 7 bases to trimming and J lost 1 base, with 17 bases between them. Germline V gene data show CDR1 as LNHDA and CDR2 as SQIVND (reference sequence). This CDR3 spans 16 amino acids.

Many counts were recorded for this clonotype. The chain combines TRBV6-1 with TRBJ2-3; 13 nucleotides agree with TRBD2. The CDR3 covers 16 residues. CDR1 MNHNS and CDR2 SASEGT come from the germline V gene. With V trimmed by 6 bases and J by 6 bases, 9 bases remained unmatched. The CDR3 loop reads CASSPRTSGSRDTQYF. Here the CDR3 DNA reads TGTGCCAGCAGCCCACGGACTAGCGGGAGTAGGGATACGCAGTATTTT.

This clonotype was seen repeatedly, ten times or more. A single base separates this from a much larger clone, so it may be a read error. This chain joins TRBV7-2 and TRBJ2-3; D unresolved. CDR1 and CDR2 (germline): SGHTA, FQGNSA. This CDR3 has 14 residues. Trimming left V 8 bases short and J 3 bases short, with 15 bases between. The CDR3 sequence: CASRLFAGTDTQYF. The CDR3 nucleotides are TGTGCCAGCCGCCTCTTTGCCGGTACAGATACGCAGTATTTT.

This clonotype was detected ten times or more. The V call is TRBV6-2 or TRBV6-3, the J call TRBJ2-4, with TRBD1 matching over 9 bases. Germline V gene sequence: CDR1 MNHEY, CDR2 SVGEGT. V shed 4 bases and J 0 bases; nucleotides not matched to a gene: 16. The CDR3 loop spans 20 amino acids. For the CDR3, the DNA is TGTGCCAGCAGTTCGTACCGGGACAGGGAACCCGTACTAGCCAAAAACATTCAGTACTTC. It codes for CASSSYRDREPVLAKNIQYF.

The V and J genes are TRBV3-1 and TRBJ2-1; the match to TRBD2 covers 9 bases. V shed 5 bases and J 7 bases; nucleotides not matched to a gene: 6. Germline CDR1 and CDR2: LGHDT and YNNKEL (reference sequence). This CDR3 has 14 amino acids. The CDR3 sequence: CASSMTSGSNEQFF. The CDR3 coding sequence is TGTGCCAGCAGCATGACTAGCGGCTCTAATGAGCAGTTCTTC.

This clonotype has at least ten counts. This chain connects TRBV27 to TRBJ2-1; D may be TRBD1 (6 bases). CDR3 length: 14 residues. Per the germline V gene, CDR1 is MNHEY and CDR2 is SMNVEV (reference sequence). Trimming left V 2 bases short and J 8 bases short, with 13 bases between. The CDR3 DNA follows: TGTGCCAGCAGTTTACATTCCAGGGGATATGAGCAGTTCTTC. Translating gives CASSLHSRGYEQFF.

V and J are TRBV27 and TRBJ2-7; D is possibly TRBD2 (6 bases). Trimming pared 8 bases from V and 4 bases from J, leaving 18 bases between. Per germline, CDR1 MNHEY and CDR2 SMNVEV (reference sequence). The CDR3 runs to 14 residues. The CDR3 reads CASYTGTGLYEQYF. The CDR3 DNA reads TGTGCCAGCTACACCGGGACTGGTTTGTACGAGCAGTACTTC.

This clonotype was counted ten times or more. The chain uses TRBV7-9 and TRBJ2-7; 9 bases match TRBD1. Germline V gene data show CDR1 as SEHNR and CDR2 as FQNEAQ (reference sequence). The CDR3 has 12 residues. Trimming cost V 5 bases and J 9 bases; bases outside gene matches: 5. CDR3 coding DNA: TGTGCCAGCAGCATCCTGGACAGGGGGCAGTACTTC. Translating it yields CASSILDRGQYF. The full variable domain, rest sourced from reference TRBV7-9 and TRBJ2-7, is DTGVSQNPRHKITKRGQNVTFRCDPISEHNRLYWYRQTLGQGPEFLTYFQNEAQLEKSRLLSDRFSAERPKGSFSTLEIQRTEQGDSAMYLCASSILDRGQYFGPGTRLTVT.